This is a list of T cell receptor beta chains from one sample in a study of shared clonotypes between healthy human individuals. Generated by immunoSEQ multiplex PCR, the TCRdb table keeps only in-frame clones and is missing some. The table has 2,500,000 or so clones, approximately 92% seen once. Sequencing used naive CD4+ T cells sorted from blood. These receptors all come from a man between 18 and 35 years old in good health. Each CDR3 is given without its conserved first and last residue. Each record gives: V gene, clone size, J gene, CDR3 protein. Rows give clone size only sometimes, using once, few, many, or a class for an expanded clone.

TRBV2	.	TRBJ2-1	ASRQDRGSYNEQF
TRBV19	.	TRBJ2-6	ASRLGPLISGANVLT
TRBV5-1	once	TRBJ2-5	ASSLERGGGAKTQY
TRBV10-1	.	TRBJ1-6	ASSESGNSPLH
TRBV15	.	TRBJ1-4	ATSRSLGKLF
TRBV6-5	.	TRBJ2-3	ASRGGLTQY
TRBV11-2	.	TRBJ1-3	ASSLTGGGNTIY
TRBV4-2	.	TRBJ2-5	ASSQDSGGETQY
TRBV2	.	TRBJ1-3	ASSRDRFISGNTIY
TRBV19	few	TRBJ1-1	ASTDTGVNTEAF
TRBV7-9	few	TRBJ1-5	ASSFGGTGEQPQH
TRBV30	.	TRBJ2-2	AWSVKRGATGELF
TRBV30	.	TRBJ2-7	AWTPVGAYEQY
TRBV18	.	TRBJ2-7	ASSPGSGNHHEQY
TRBV6-5	.	TRBJ2-1	ASGSSNEQF
TRBV7-2	.	TRBJ2-7	ASSFRNQAYEQY
TRBV30	.	TRBJ1-3	AWSPGTGAGNTIY
TRBV7-2	.	TRBJ2-1	ASSSAGGSYNEQF
TRBV5-1	once	TRBJ2-1	ASSLVSGPIGEQF
TRBV6-6	.	TRBJ2-1	ASSYPGGRVEQF
TRBV4-1	once	TRBJ1-1	ASSHPKPGQGANTEAF
TRBV6-5	.	.	ASSYSLVDSGDEQY
TRBV19	.	TRBJ2-3	ASSTGPKRVTDTQY
TRBV11-2	.	TRBJ2-7	ASSLDLGNYEQY
TRBV4-1	.	TRBJ1-3	ASSQQRISGNTIY
TRBV10-3	.	TRBJ1-3	AISARDSRNTIY
TRBV28	.	TRBJ1-6	ASRTGTANSPLH
TRBV5-1	.	TRBJ1-4	ASSSSPGTGAHNEKLF
TRBV7-3	.	TRBJ2-1	ASSLTTSAYNEQF
TRBV6-5	.	TRBJ1-3	ASSSPGTGGGTIY
TRBV5-1	once	TRBJ2-7	ASSLVAGNNGEQY
TRBV30	.	.	AWRTSGRYEQY
TRBV25-1	few	TRBJ1-1	ASSEWGTGVTEAF
TRBV9	.	TRBJ2-3	ASSPQTSTDTQY
TRBV10-3	.	TRBJ2-5	AISESRGRGETQY
TRBV5-1	.	TRBJ2-5	ASSPGTSVGETQY
TRBV2	.	TRBJ2-1	ASKSRVNGGNEQF
TRBV7-9	.	TRBJ1-5	ASSLDLGNQPQH
TRBV4-3	once	TRBJ2-1	ASSQFGVRDEQF
TRBV5-1	once	TRBJ1-1	ASSLDSALEAF
TRBV30	.	TRBJ1-5	AWSVSSAPQPQH